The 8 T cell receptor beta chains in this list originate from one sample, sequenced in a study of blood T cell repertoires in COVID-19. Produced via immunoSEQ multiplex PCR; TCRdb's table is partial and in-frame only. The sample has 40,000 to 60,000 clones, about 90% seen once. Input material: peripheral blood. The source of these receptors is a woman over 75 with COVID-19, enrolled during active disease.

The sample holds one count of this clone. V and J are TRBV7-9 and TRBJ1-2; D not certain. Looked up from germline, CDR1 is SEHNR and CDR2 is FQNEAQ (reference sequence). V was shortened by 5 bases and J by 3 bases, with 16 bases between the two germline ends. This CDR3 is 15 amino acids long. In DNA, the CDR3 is TGTGCCAGCAGCCCAAGCGGCGCGTCCCACTATGGCTACACCTTC. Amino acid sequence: CASSPSGASHYGYTF.

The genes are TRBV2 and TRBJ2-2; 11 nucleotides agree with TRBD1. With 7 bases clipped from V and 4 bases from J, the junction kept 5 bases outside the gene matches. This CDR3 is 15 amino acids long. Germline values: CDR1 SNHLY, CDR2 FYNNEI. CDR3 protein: CASTGQGAGTGELFF. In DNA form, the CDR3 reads TGTGCCAGCACCGGACAGGGGGCGGGCACCGGGGAGCTGTTTTTT.

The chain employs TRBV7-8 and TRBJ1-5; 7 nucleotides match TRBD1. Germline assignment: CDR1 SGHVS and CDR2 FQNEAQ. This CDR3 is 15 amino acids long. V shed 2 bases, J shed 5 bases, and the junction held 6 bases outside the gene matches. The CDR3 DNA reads TGTGCCAGCAGCTTATTCACAGGGGAGCATCAGCCCCAGCATTTT. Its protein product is CASSLFTGEHQPQHF.

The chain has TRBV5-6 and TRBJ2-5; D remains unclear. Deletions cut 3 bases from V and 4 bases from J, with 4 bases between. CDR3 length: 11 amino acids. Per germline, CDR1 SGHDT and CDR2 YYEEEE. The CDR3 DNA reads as TGTGCCAGCAGCTCCCGAGAGACCCAGTACTTC. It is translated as CASSSRETQYF. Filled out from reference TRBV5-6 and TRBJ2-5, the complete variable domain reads DAGVTQSPTHLIKTRGQQVTLRCSPKSGHDTVSWYQQALGQGPQFIFQYYEEEERQRGNFPDRFSGHQFPNYSSELNVNALLLGDSALYLCASSSRETQYFGPGTRLLVL.

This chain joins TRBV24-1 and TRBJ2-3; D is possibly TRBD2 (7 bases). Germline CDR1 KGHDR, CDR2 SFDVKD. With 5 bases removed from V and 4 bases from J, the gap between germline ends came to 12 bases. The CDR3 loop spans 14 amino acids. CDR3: CATSGGGAADTQYF. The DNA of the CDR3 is TGTGCCACCAGTGGAGGGGGGGCGGCAGATACGCAGTATTTT.

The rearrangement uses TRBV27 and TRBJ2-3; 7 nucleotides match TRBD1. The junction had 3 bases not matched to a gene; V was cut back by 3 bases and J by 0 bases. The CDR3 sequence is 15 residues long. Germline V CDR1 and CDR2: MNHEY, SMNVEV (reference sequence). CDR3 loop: CASSFDRVSTDTQYF. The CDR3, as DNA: TGTGCCAGCAGTTTCGACAGGGTTAGCACAGATACGCAGTATTTT.

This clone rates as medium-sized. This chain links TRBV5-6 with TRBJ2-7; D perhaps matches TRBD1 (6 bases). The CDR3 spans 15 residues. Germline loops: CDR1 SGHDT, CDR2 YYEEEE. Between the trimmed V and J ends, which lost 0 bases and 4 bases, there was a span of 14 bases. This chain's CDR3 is CASSLGQGLSYEQYF. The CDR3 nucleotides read TGTGCCAGCAGCTTGGGTCAGGGGTTGTCATACGAGCAGTACTTC. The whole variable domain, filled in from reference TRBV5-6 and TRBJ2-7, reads DAGVTQSPTHLIKTRGQQVTLRCSPKSGHDTVSWYQQALGQGPQFIFQYYEEEERQRGNFPDRFSGHQFPNYSSELNVNALLLGDSALYLCASSLGQGLSYEQYFGPGTRLTVT.

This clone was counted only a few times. The CDR3 DNA is TGTGCCAGCAGTTACGGAGCGGGAGGGGTCGAAGAGACCCAGTACTTC. This codes for CASSYGAGGVEETQYF. The chain is built from TRBV6-5 and TRBJ2-5, with 10 positions matching TRBD2. There are 16 residues in the CDR3. Germline-derived CDR1 and CDR2 are MNHEY and SVGAGI. The V segment lost 2 bases and the J segment 3 bases; nucleotides outside the gene matches: 6.